Shown below are 11 T cell receptor beta chains from a single sample sequenced in a study of blood T cell repertoires in COVID-19. Method: immunoSEQ multiplex PCR; TCRdb's copy keeps in-frame clones and lacks some. Among roughly 150,000 clones listed, about 83% were seen once. The sample consisted of peripheral blood. The origin of the receptors is a human donor in a cohort sampled during active COVID-19.

This CDR3 reads CASSLNRGQSGANVLTF. The DNA for the CDR3 is TGTGCCAGCAGCTTGAATCGGGGACAGTCTGGGGCCAACGTCCTGACTTTC. The chain couples TRBV5-6 to TRBJ2-6; the match to TRBD1 covers 7 bases. V shed 1 base and J 1 base; nucleotides not matched to a gene: 5. This CDR3 is built from 17 residues. Looked up from germline, CDR1 is SGHDT and CDR2 is YYEEEE.

The chain carries TRBV5-1 and TRBJ2-2; 12 nucleotides line up with TRBD1. Germline loops: CDR1 SGHRS, CDR2 YFSETQ. This CDR3 spans 19 amino acids. V was clipped by 5 bases and J by 0 bases; unmatched bases: 11. CDR3 region: CASRGGDRGLVTNTGELFF. CDR3 nucleotides: TGCGCCAGCAGAGGAGGGGACAGGGGGCTGGTTACGAACACCGGGGAGCTGTTTTTT. The variable domain in full, with the rest retrieved from reference TRBV5-1 and TRBJ2-2, is KAGVTQTPRYLIKTRGQQVTLSCSPISGHRSVSWYQQTPGQGLQFLFEYFSETQRNKGNFPGRFSGRQFSNSRSEMNVSTLELGDSALYLCASRGGDRGLVTNTGELFFGEGSRLTVL.

The J gene is TRBJ2-1, the V gene TRBV9, with 7 bases lining up with TRBD1. Germline assignment: CDR1 SGDLS and CDR2 YYNGEE. CDR3 length: 12 amino acids. V was pared by 7 bases and J by 3 bases, with 1 base of the junction left unmatched. Written as DNA, the CDR3 is TGTGCCAGCGGGGACAGCTACAATGAGCAGTTCTTC. Amino acids: CASGDSYNEQFF.

This clone has a handful of counts. The chain employs TRBV28 and TRBJ1-3, with D perhaps matching TRBD1 (5 bases). This CDR3 is built from 16 residues. CDR1 and CDR2 from the germline V gene are MDHEN and SYDVKM. V was pared by 1 base and J by 4 bases, with 14 bases between. The CDR3 region has the DNA TGTGCCAGCAGTTTATTGTGGGGGGGAAGGGGAAACACCATATATTTT. It yields the protein CASSLLWGGRGNTIYF.

V usage is TRBV5-1 and J usage is TRBJ2-1, with 7 bases identical to TRBD1. Per the germline V gene, CDR1 is SGHRS and CDR2 is YFSETQ. The CDR3 sequence is 15 residues long. The V segment lost 0 bases and the J segment 4 bases; nucleotides outside the gene matches: 4. CDR3 region: CASSLDRGYYNEQFF. In DNA form, the CDR3 reads TGCGCCAGCAGCTTGGACAGGGGCTATTACAATGAGCAGTTCTTC.

The gene calls are TRBV28 and TRBJ2-6, with 7 bases identical to TRBD2. Germline CDR1 is MDHEN and CDR2 is SYDVKM. The CDR3 covers 17 residues. J was trimmed by 4 bases and V by 3 bases; bases with no gene match: 9. The CDR3 nucleotides read TGTGCCAGCAGTTTGGCCCCCGGGGGGTACGGGGCCAACGTCCTGACTTTC. This gives the protein CASSLAPGGYGANVLTF.

The chain couples TRBV6-7 to TRBJ1-4; TRBD1 matches 9 bases. TRBV6-7 falls under the ORF class, with uncertain function. With 0 bases clipped from V and 0 bases from J, the junction kept 8 bases outside the gene matches. The CDR3 length is 19 residues. CDR3 loop: CASSYSGQGVRATNEKLFF. The CDR3 nucleotides read TGTGCCAGCAGTTACTCGGGACAGGGTGTGCGTGCAACTAATGAAAAACTGTTTTTT.

The chain employs TRBV29-1 and TRBJ2-6; D is unresolved. The CDR3 extends over 14 amino acids. Germline CDR1 and CDR2: SQVTM and ANQGSEA. Trimming removed 2 bases from V and 2 bases from J, with 7 bases in between. The CDR3 coding sequence is TGCAGCGTTGAACAGGTCCCTGGGGCCAACGTCCTGACTTTC. This encodes CSVEQVPGANVLTF.

The J gene is TRBJ2-1, the V gene TRBV10-1; tentative D call: TRBD1 (6 bases). Per the germline V gene, CDR1 is WNHNN and CDR2 is SYGVQD (reference sequence). V was pared by 6 bases and J by 0 bases, with 24 bases between. The CDR3 covers 19 residues. CDR3 protein: CASSPSGTIVRSSYNEQFF. In DNA form, the CDR3 reads TGCGCCAGCAGCCCTTCCGGGACAATTGTTCGATCCTCCTACAATGAGCAGTTCTTC.

The chain couples TRBV9 to TRBJ1-6; possibly TRBD1 for D (5 bases). This CDR3 comprises 15 residues. The V end lost 0 bases, the J end lost 7 bases, and 11 bases lay between the germline ends. CDR1 is SGDLS and CDR2 is YYNGEE in the germline V gene. Here the CDR3 DNA reads TGTGCCAGCAGCGTAGAGGGAGGGGAGAATTCACCCCTCCACTTT. This gives the protein CASSVEGGENSPLHF.

The V and J genes are TRBV25-1 and TRBJ1-1; 7 bases match TRBD1. Per the germline V gene, CDR1 is MGHDK and CDR2 is SYGVNS. The CDR3 spans 14 residues. Unmatched junction bases numbered 4, after V lost 5 bases and J lost 1 base. CDR3 nucleotide sequence: TGTGCCAGCAGTTATGAGGGGGCGAACACTGAAGCTTTCTTT. Translated, it gives CASSYEGANTEAFF.